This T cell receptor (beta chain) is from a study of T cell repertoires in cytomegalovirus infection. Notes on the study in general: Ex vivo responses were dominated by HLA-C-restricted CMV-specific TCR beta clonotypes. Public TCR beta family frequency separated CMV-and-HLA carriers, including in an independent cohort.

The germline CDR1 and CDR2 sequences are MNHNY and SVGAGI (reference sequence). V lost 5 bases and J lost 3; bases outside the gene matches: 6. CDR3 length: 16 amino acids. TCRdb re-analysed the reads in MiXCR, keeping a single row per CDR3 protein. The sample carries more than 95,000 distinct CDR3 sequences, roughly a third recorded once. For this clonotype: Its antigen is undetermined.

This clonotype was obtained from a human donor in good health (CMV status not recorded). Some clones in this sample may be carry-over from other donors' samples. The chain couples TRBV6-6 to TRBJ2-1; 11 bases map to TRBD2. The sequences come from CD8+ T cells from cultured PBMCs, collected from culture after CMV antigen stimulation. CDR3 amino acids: CASSVPTSGDYNEQFF. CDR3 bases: TGTGCCAGCAGTGTACCGACTAGCGGGGACTACAATGAGCAGTTCTTC.